A single sample is the source of the 5 T cell receptor beta chains below, sequenced in a study of blood T cells in healthy people across ages. A sample-barcoded 5' primer and a J-beta primer mix were used in a second PCR of about 7 to 12 cycles. TCRdb reprocessed the 5' RACE reads via MiXCR and lists one record per CDR3 protein. The sample holds under 800,000 distinct CDR3 sequences, over 20% seen once. Sequencing was carried out using blood. The origin of the receptors is a man aged 65 to 79 in good health.

This clonotype was counted only a few times. Sequence at one end of the junction differs from germline and may be a read error. V is TRBV20-1 and J is TRBJ2-5; no clear D gene. The J call may not be correct, given that the DNA end is closer to TRBJ2-1. CDR3 length: 15 residues. The germline V gene encodes CDR1 DFQATT and CDR2 SNEGSKA (reference sequence). CDR3 region: CSARDPTYRVGEQFF. DNA for the CDR3: TGCAGTGCCAGAGATCCGACCTACCGGGTGGGTGAGCAGTTCTTC.

CDR3 amino acids: CASSPLRGSYNEQFF. As DNA, the CDR3 is TGTGCCAGCTCACCACTACGGGGATCCTACAATGAGCAGTTCTTC. The J gene is TRBJ2-1, the V gene TRBV18; D perhaps matches TRBD2 (5 bases). V was trimmed by 1 base and J by 1 base, leaving 8 bases between them. The CDR3 consists of 15 residues. Germline V CDR1 and CDR2: KGHSH, LQKENI.

The chain carries TRBV7-2 and TRBJ2-7; either TRBD1 or TRBD2 may supply D (5 bases each). Germline assignment: CDR1 SGHTA and CDR2 FQGNSA. V shed 4 bases and J shed 0 bases, with 10 bases lying between them. This CDR3 contains 14 residues. Here the CDR3 DNA reads TGTGCCAGCAGCTCTAAGGGGAGCTCCTACGAGCAGTACTTC. Its translation: CASSSKGSSYEQYF. The entire variable domain, with the rest obtained from reference TRBV7-2 and TRBJ2-7, is as follows: GAGVSQSPSNKVTEKGKDVELRCDPISGHTALYWYRQSLGQGLEFLIYFQGNSAPDKSGLPSDRFSAERTGGSVSTLTIQRTQQEDSAVYLCASSSKGSSYEQYFGPGTRLTVT.

Concerning this clonotype: The final CDR3 position lacks the conserved phenylalanine or tryptophan, pointing to a likely read error. V and J are TRBV6-4 and TRBJ2-1, with TRBD2 identical over 10 bases. V was pared by 5 bases and J by 5 bases, with 6 bases of the junction left unmatched. The CDR3 covers 15 residues. Germline assignment: CDR1 MRHNA and CDR2 SNTAGT. DNA of the CDR3: TGTGCCAGCAGTTTTCTAGCGGGGGAGAACAATGAGCAGTTCTCC. It yields the protein CASSFLAGENNEQFS.

This chain uses TRBV29-1 with TRBJ1-3; D remains unclear. The V end lost 3 bases, the J end lost 0 bases, and 3 bases lay between the germline ends. There are 12 residues in the CDR3. The V gene's germline CDR1 is SQVTM and CDR2 ANQGSEA. The CDR3 is CSVDTSGNTIYF. CDR3 DNA sequence: TGCAGCGTTGACACCTCTGGAAACACCATATATTTT.